The sequence of this T cell receptor beta chain was determined in a study of regulatory T cells in long-lasting Graves disease. Overall study findings and caveats: Persistent disease samples used TRBV28, TRBJ1-2 and TRBJ2-5 preferentially. Persistent Graves' patients possessed reduced TCR diversity relative to recently diagnosed ones.

Time point here: newly diagnosed GD, antithyroid drugs for less than 3 months. The TCR library was made from RNA that had been extracted from PBMCs in TRIzol. Germline trimming cut 7 bases from V and 7 bases from J; bases unmatched to any gene: 10. CDR1 is DFQATT, CDR2 SNEGSKA, per germline (reference sequence). There are 13 residues in the CDR3. This clonotype appeared many times. The target antigen is unknown. Relying on iRepertoire HTBI primers and Arm-PCR of CDR3 regions, the team built TCR beta libraries. One entry per CDR3 protein results from TCRdb running MiXCR on the multiplex PCR reads. The repertoire holds approximately 460,000 distinct CDR3 sequences, with roughly 17% as singletons. This sample was also put to use in a study of T cells in Graves' hyperthyroidism and ophthalmopathy. That source notes: Patients having uncontrolled infection, another autoimmune disease, pregnancy or lactation were not included. Model predictions of ophthalmopathy came a median approximately 6.2 months before onset.

J is TRBJ1-5 and V is TRBV20-1; 7 bases are a match to TRBD1. Sequences were derived from peripheral blood mononuclear cells (PBMCs), sampled at new diagnosis, from a patient treated with antithyroid drugs. This receptor was obtained from a woman aged 30 to 39 with Graves disease. The CDR3 coding sequence is TGCAGTGTGACCACAGGGGTAAGCCAGCCCCAGCATTTT. It specifies CSVTTGVSQPQHF.